Presented here are 25 T cell receptor beta chains from one specimen sequenced in a study of blood T cell repertoires in COVID-19. Generated by immunoSEQ multiplex PCR, the TCRdb table keeps only in-frame clones and is missing some. The sample lists approximately 90,000 clones; around 75% were seen once. The sample taken for sequencing was peripheral blood. The receptors here all came from a human donor in a cohort sampled during active COVID-19.

The chain carries TRBV9 and TRBJ1-1, with D tentatively TRBD1 (6 bases). The germline V gene has CDR1 SGDLS and CDR2 YYNGEE. V lost 4 bases and J 0 bases, leaving 13 bases between the germline ends. The CDR3 sequence is 15 residues long. The DNA for the CDR3 is TGTGCCAGCAGCCCCCGGACAGACGTGAACACTGAAGCTTTCTTT. Its translation is CASSPRTDVNTEAFF.

The rearrangement uses TRBV7-2 and TRBJ2-1, with D tentatively TRBD2 (6 bases). The CDR3 is 12 residues long. Germline V CDR1 and CDR2: SGHTA, FQGNSA. With 4 bases removed from V and 10 bases from J, the gap between germline ends came to 11 bases. The CDR3 bases are TGTGCCAGCAGCTCCTCGGGGGAGGAGCAGTTCTTC. This gives the protein CASSSSGEEQFF.

The V gene is TRBV6-5, the J gene TRBJ1-6, with D unclear. CDR3 length: 13 amino acids. Germline V gene lookup returns CDR1 MNHEY and CDR2 SVGAGI. V was trimmed by 10 bases and J by 0 bases, leaving 7 bases between them. CDR3 nucleotides: TGTGCCATTAGCAGCTCCTATAATTCACCCCTCCACTTT. Its translation is CAISSSYNSPLHF.

CDR3 DNA: TGTGCCAGCAGTTGGGGGACAGGGTACGGCTACACCTTC. It is translated as CASSWGTGYGYTF. The chain joins TRBV6-2 or TRBV6-3 to TRBJ1-2; 9 bases match TRBD1. The germline gives CDR1 MNHEY, CDR2 SVGEGT. There are 13 residues in the CDR3. Trimming at V came to 4 bases and at J to 8 bases, leaving 5 bases not matched to a gene.

This clone was seen only once. The rearrangement uses TRBV5-1 and TRBJ2-7; 9 bases are a match to TRBD2. V lost 4 bases and J lost 2; bases outside the gene matches: 7. This CDR3 is 15 amino acids long. CDR1 and CDR2 (germline): SGHRS, YFSETQ. CDR3 nucleotide sequence: TGCGCCAGCAGCCCCGAGCGGGAGGCGACCTACGAGCAGTACTTC. Translating it yields CASSPEREATYEQYF.

J is TRBJ2-7 and V is TRBV5-1; TRBD1 matches at 10 bases. Germline CDR1 and CDR2: SGHRS and YFSETQ. V was pared by 0 bases and J by 2 bases, with 8 bases of the junction left unmatched. CDR3 size: 17 residues. The CDR3 reads CASSLGSGTGVTYEQYF. As DNA, the CDR3 is TGCGCCAGCAGCTTGGGGTCGGGGACAGGGGTTACCTACGAGCAGTACTTC.

V is TRBV2 and J is TRBJ1-1; D is ambiguous. The CDR3 covers 15 residues. The germline gives CDR1 SNHLY, CDR2 FYNNEI. With 4 bases removed from V and 3 bases from J, the gap between germline ends came to 15 bases. The CDR3 reads CASSAYRAADTEAFF. CDR3 bases: TGTGCCAGCAGTGCATATCGTGCCGCGGACACTGAAGCTTTCTTT. The full variable domain, with the rest looked up from reference TRBV2 and TRBJ1-1, is EPEVTQTPSHQVTQMGQEVILRCVPISNHLYFYWYRQILGQKVEFLVSFYNNEISEKSEIFDDQFSVERPDGSNFTLKIRSTKLEDSAMYFCASSAYRAADTEAFFGQGTRLTVV.

This clone was counted a few times. The rearrangement uses TRBV4-2 and TRBJ2-1; TRBD2 matches 11 bases. The CDR3 runs 16 residues. V shed 3 bases and J 5 bases; nucleotides not matched to a gene: 6. Germline V gene lookup returns CDR1 LGHNA and CDR2 YNFKEQ. The CDR3 DNA follows: TGTGCCAGCAGCCATCCCCTAGCGGGAGGTAACAATGAGCAGTTCTTC. It is translated as CASSHPLAGGNNEQFF.

V and J are TRBV29-1 and TRBJ2-7; 12 bases agree with TRBD2. This CDR3 is 15 amino acids long. Germline-derived CDR1 and CDR2 are SQVTM and ANQGSEA. V was clipped by 6 bases and J by 3 bases; unmatched bases: 9. CDR3 coding DNA: TGCAGCGTCGCCTCGACTAGCGGGGGTTTCTACGAGCAGTACTTC. Translating it yields CSVASTSGGFYEQYF.

The chain employs TRBV7-2 and TRBJ2-7, with D perhaps matching TRBD1 (5 bases). CDR3 size: 14 residues. With 5 bases removed from V and 3 bases from J, the gap between germline ends came to 14 bases. Germline V gene sequence: CDR1 SGHTA, CDR2 FQGNSA. CDR3 sequence reads: CASSPRVGFYEQYF. DNA for the CDR3: TGTGCCAGCAGCCCCAGGGTAGGATTCTACGAGCAGTACTTC.

Here the CDR3 DNA reads TGTGCCAGCAGTTCCCTCTCTCGGCTTGCGGGAGACGTAGAGACCCAGTACTTC. This translates into CASSSLSRLAGDVETQYF. V is TRBV28 and J is TRBJ2-5; 7 bases map to TRBD2. The germline V gene encodes CDR1 MDHEN and CDR2 SYDVKM. The CDR3 runs 18 residues. Germline trimming cut 4 bases from V and 4 bases from J; bases unmatched to any gene: 18.

The chain is built from TRBV25-1 and TRBJ1-1, with a weak D call TRBD1 (5 bases). Germline values: CDR1 MGHDK, CDR2 SYGVNS. The V gene lost 6 bases and the J gene lost 1 base, with 9 bases spanning the gap. This CDR3 has 13 amino acids. The CDR3 is CASSLGGNTEAFF. The CDR3 region has the DNA TGTGCCAGCAGCCTGGGGGGGAACACTGAAGCTTTCTTT.

The chain carries TRBV25-1 and TRBJ2-2; 11 nucleotides agree with TRBD1. The CDR3 is 16 amino acids. Trimming removed 6 bases from V and 6 bases from J; junction bases left unmatched: 9. Germline V gives CDR1 MGHDK, CDR2 SYGVNS. The CDR3 nucleotides read TGTGCCAGCAGGGCCCCTGGGACAGGGGGATCCGGGGAGCTGTTTTTT. Translated: CASRAPGTGGSGELFF.

The chain links TRBV18 to TRBJ1-2; D unclear. Germline lookup yields CDR1 KGHSH and CDR2 LQKENI. The CDR3 sequence is 14 residues long. Trimming removed 3 bases from V and 5 bases from J, with 13 bases in between. The CDR3 protein is CASSPQAQIYGYTF. CDR3 coding DNA: TGTGCCAGCTCACCCCAGGCACAGATATATGGCTACACCTTC.

This clone appeared a few times. This chain joins TRBV19 and TRBJ2-1; 7 bases map to TRBD1. Germline lookup yields CDR1 LNHDA and CDR2 SQIVND (reference sequence). The CDR3 contains 17 residues. The J segment lost 0 bases and the V segment lost 4 bases, leaving 9 bases of the junction unmatched. The chain's CDR3 is CASSRSLGQRSYNEQFF. CDR3 nucleotide sequence: TGTGCCAGTAGTAGATCGTTGGGACAGCGCTCCTACAATGAGCAGTTCTTC.

The J gene is TRBJ2-5, the V gene TRBV7-3, with 12 positions matching TRBD1. V lost 2 bases and J lost 6; bases outside the gene matches: 1. The length of the CDR3 is 14 residues. Germline CDR1 is SGHTA and CDR2 is FQGTGA. The CDR3: CASSLGDRGQTQYF. The CDR3 DNA is TGTGCCAGCAGCTTAGGGGACAGGGGGCAGACCCAGTACTTC.

The V call is TRBV7-2, the J call TRBJ2-3; tentatively, D is TRBD2 (5 bases). CDR3 length: 13 residues. V lost 8 bases to trimming and J lost 4 bases, with 13 bases between them. Germline CDR1 SGHTA, CDR2 FQGNSA. CDR3 loop: CASGDYGPDTQYF. The CDR3 coding sequence is TGTGCCAGCGGTGACTACGGCCCAGATACGCAGTATTTT.

J is TRBJ2-3 and V is TRBV5-1; 7 bases map to TRBD2. Trimming took 4 bases from V and 0 from J; bases not matched to a gene: 2. The CDR3 extends over 14 amino acids. Germline V lookup: CDR1 SGHRS, CDR2 YFSETQ. CDR3 sequence reads: CASSSGASTDTQYF. The CDR3 DNA reads TGCGCCAGCAGCAGCGGGGCTAGCACAGATACGCAGTATTTT.

The genes are TRBV5-1 and TRBJ1-1, with 11 bases that match TRBD1. The trim removed 3 bases at V and 7 bases at J, leaving 11 bases unmatched. The germline CDR1 and CDR2 sequences are SGHRS and YFSETQ. The length of the CDR3 is 16 residues. The CDR3 region has the DNA TGCGCCAGCAGCTCGGGACAGGGGGTTCAAGGGATTGAAGCTTTCTTT. Amino acids: CASSSGQGVQGIEAFF.

The rearrangement links TRBV5-1 to TRBJ2-2; D is possibly TRBD1 (6 bases). The CDR3 has 16 amino acids. With 1 base removed from V and 5 bases from J, the gap between germline ends came to 15 bases. Germline loops: CDR1 SGHRS, CDR2 YFSETQ. The CDR3 spells CASSLRQQRGTGELFF. The CDR3 nucleotides read TGCGCCAGCAGCTTGCGGCAGCAGAGGGGGACCGGGGAGCTGTTTTTT.

V usage is TRBV3-1 (or the pseudogene TRBV3-2) and J usage is TRBJ2-7, with 10 nucleotides matching TRBD2. In germline, CDR1 is LGHDT, CDR2 YNNKEL (reference sequence). There are 17 residues in the CDR3. V lost 0 bases and J lost 9; bases outside the gene matches: 14. The CDR3 nucleotides are TGTGCCAGCAGCCAAGACGTCGCTAGCGGGAGTCTGGGGCGGCAGTACTTC. It specifies CASSQDVASGSLGRQYF.

The V and J genes are TRBV19 and TRBJ1-5; D is undetermined. CDR1 and CDR2 (germline): LNHDA, SQIVND (reference sequence). CDR3 size: 12 residues. V gave up 4 bases and J gave up 9 bases, with 10 bases separating them. CDR3 nucleotides: TGTGCCAGTAGTAACTCCAACCTGCCCCAGCATTTT. This sequence encodes CASSNSNLPQHF.

This clone was recorded a few times. The V gene is TRBV13, the J gene TRBJ1-1, with 9 positions matching TRBD1. V was pared by 5 bases and J by 9 bases, with 13 bases of the junction left unmatched. The CDR3 covers 15 residues. Looked up from germline, CDR1 is PRHDT and CDR2 is FYEKMQ (reference sequence). The chain's CDR3 is CASSQRTGALVQAFF. The DNA for the CDR3 is TGTGCCAGCAGCCAAAGGACAGGGGCGTTGGTTCAAGCTTTCTTT. The full variable domain, in which reference TRBV13 and TRBJ1-1 provide the parts outside the CDR3, is AAGVIQSPRHLIKEKRETATLKCYPIPRHDTVYWYQQGPGQDPQFLISFYEKMQSDKGSIPDRFSAQQFSDYHSELNMSSLELGDSALYFCASSQRTGALVQAFFGQGTRLTVV.

The chain joins TRBV27 to TRBJ1-2, with a weak D call TRBD1 (5 bases). This CDR3 is 13 amino acids long. The germline CDR1 and CDR2 sequences are MNHEY and SMNVEV (reference sequence). V lost 3 bases and J 4 bases, leaving 9 bases between the germline ends. CDR3 loop: CASSFDRAYGYTF. CDR3 nucleotide sequence: TGTGCCAGCAGTTTCGACAGAGCCTATGGCTACACCTTC.

V usage is TRBV11-2 and J usage is TRBJ2-3; 8 bases agree with TRBD2. The ends lost 3 bases at V and 4 bases at J; junction bases unmatched: 6. The germline gives CDR1 SGHAT, CDR2 FQNNGV. The CDR3 contains 15 residues. The CDR3 region is CASSFSGTIADTQYF. The CDR3 bases are TGTGCCAGCAGCTTTAGCGGGACGATCGCAGATACGCAGTATTTT.